Sequencing of this T cell receptor (beta chain) was carried out in a study of shared clonotypes between healthy human individuals. About the study: Donor composition was a couple of women and three men, aged 18 to 49. Overall study findings and caveats: Estimated richness was generally greater in naive than memory subsets. There were few donors, and this limited the genetic and exposure-history diversity represented.

Memory CD4+ cells were the fraction left after CD45RA+ naive selection. Here immunoSEQ multiplex PCR was the method, and the copy in TCRdb shows in-frame clones only, minus some. The sample yields 2 million to 2.5 million clones, approximately 94% seen once. A word on this clone: The target antigen is unknown.

This CDR3 is 13 amino acids long. Germline assignment: CDR1 SQVTM and CDR2 ANQGSEA. With 6 bases removed from V and 6 bases from J, the gap between germline ends came to 17 bases. The genes are TRBV29-1 and TRBJ1-2; D might be TRBD1 (5 bases). The clonotype originates from a man younger than 35 in good health. Some clones in this sample may be carry-over from other donors' samples. The sequenced material came from naive CD4+ T cells from PBMCs. As for subset: CD45RA+ positively selected. This CDR3 is CSVSGRVRNGYTF. The CDR3 coding sequence is TGCAGCGTCTCAGGGAGGGTCCGTAATGGCTACACCTTC.